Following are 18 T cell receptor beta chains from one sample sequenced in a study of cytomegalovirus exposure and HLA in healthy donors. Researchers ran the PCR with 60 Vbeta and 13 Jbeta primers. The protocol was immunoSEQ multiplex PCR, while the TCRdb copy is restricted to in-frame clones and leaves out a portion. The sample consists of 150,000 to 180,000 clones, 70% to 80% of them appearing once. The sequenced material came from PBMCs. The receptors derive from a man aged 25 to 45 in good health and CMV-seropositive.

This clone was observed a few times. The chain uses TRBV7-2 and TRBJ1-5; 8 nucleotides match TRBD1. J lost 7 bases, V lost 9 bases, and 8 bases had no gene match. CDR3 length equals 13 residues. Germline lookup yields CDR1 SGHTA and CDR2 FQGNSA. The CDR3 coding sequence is TGTGCCAGTGGGCGGCAGGGGGCACAGCCCCAGCATTTT. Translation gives CASGRQGAQPQHF.

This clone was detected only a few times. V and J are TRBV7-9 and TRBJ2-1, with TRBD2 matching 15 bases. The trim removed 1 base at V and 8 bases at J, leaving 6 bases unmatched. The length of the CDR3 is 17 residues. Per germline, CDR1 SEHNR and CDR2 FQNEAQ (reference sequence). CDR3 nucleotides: TGTGCCAGCAGCTTAGGTGGGACTAGCGGGAGGTCGGATGAGCAGTTCTTC. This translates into CASSLGGTSGRSDEQFF.

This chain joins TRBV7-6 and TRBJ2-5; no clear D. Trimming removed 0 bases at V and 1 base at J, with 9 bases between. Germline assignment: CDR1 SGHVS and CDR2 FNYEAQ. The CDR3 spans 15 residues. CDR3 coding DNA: TGTGCCAGCAGCTTAGCCCCTAGTCCCCAAGAGACCCAGTACTTC. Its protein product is CASSLAPSPQETQYF.

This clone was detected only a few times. The DNA for the CDR3 is TGTGCCAGCAGCTTCGGCGGAAACACCGGGGAGCTGTTTTTT. Its protein is CASSFGGNTGELFF. The chain combines TRBV11-3 with TRBJ2-2; no clear D. V lost 3 bases and J lost 2, with 7 bases in between. The CDR3 loop spans 14 amino acids. Germline CDR1 is SGHNT and CDR2 is YENEEA.

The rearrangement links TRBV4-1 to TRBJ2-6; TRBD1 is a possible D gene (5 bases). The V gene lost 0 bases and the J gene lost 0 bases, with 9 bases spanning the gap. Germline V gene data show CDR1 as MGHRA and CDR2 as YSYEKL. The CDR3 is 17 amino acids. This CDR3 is CASSQDRQSSGANVLTF. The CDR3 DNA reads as TGCGCCAGCAGCCAAGATAGACAGAGCTCTGGGGCCAACGTCCTGACTTTC.

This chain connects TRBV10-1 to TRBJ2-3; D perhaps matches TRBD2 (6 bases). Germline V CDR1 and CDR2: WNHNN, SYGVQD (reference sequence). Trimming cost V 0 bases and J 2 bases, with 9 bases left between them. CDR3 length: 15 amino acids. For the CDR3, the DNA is TGCGCCAGCAGTGAGTCAGGCGGGGACACAGATACGCAGTATTTT. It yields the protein CASSESGGDTDTQYF.

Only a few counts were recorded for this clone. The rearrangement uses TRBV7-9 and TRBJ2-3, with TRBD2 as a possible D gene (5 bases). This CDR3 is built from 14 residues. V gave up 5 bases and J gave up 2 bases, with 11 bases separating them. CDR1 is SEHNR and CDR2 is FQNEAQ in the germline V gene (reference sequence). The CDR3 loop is CASSRSGLTDTQYF. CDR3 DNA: TGTGCCAGCAGCCGAAGCGGCCTCACAGATACGCAGTATTTT. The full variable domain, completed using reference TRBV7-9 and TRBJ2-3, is DTGVSQNPRHKITKRGQNVTFRCDPISEHNRLYWYRQTLGQGPEFLTYFQNEAQLEKSRLLSDRFSAERPKGSFSTLEIQRTEQGDSAMYLCASSRSGLTDTQYFGPGTRLTVL.

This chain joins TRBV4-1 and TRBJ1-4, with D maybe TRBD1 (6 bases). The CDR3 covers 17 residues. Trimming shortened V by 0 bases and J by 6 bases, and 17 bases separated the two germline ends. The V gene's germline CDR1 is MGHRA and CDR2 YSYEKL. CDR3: CASSQERDTQGYEKLFF. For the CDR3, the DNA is TGCGCCAGCAGCCAAGAAAGGGACACCCAAGGCTATGAAAAACTGTTTTTT.

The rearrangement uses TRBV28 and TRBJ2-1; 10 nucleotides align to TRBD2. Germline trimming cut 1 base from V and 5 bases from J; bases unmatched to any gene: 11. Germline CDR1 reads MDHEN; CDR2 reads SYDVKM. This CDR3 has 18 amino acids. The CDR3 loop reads CASSLYPSGSATNNEQFF. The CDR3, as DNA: TGTGCCAGCAGTTTATATCCTAGCGGGAGTGCAACTAACAATGAGCAGTTCTTC.

The CDR3 here is CASSPQGGLAVQETQYF. The CDR3 nucleotides read TGCGCCAGCAGCCCGCAGGGGGGACTAGCGGTTCAAGAGACCCAGTACTTC. V usage is TRBV4-1 and J usage is TRBJ2-5, with TRBD2 identical over 11 bases. The CDR3 extends over 17 amino acids. Germline V gives CDR1 MGHRA, CDR2 YSYEKL. Losses at the gene ends were 4 bases for V and 2 bases for J; bases not matched to a gene: 9.

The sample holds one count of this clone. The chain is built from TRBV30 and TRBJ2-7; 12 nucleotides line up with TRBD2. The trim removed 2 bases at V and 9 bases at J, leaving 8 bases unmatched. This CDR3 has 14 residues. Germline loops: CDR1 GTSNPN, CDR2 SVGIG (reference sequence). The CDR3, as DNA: TGTGCCTGGAGTTCTAGCGGGAGGGGAAGAGGGCAGTACTTC. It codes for CAWSSSGRGRGQYF.

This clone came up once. As DNA, the CDR3 is TGCGCCAGCAGCTCGACTAGCGGTAGCACAGATACGCAGTATTTT. Amino acid sequence: CASSSTSGSTDTQYF. The rearrangement uses TRBV5-1 and TRBJ2-3; 9 nucleotides agree with TRBD2. Germline V gene data show CDR1 as SGHRS and CDR2 as YFSETQ. The CDR3 covers 15 residues. The V segment lost 3 bases and the J segment 0 bases; nucleotides outside the gene matches: 2.

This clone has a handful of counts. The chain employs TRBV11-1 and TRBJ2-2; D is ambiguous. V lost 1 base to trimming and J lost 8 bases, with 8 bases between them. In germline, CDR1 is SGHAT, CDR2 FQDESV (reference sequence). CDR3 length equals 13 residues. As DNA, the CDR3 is TGTGCCAGCAGCTTAGAAGCGCGGGGGGAGCTGTTTTTT. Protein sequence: CASSLEARGELFF. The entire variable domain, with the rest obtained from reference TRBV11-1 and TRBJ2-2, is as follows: EAEVAQSPRYKITEKSQAVAFWCDPISGHATLYWYRQILGQGPELLVQFQDESVVDDSQLPKDRFSAERLKGVDSTLKIQPAELGDSAMYLCASSLEARGELFFGEGSRLTVL.

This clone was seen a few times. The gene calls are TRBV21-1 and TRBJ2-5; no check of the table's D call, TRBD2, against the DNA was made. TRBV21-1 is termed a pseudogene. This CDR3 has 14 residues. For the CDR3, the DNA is TGTGCCAGCAGCCTCGGAGGTGGGCAAGAGACCCAGTACTTC. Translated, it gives CASSLGGGQETQYF.

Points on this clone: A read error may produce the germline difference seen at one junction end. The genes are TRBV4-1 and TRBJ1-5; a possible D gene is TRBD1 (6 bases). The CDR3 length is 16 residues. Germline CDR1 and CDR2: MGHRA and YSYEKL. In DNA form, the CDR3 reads TGCGCCAGCAGCCAAGATCCGACAGGTCACAATCAGCTCCAGCATTTT. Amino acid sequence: CASSQDPTGHNQLQHF.

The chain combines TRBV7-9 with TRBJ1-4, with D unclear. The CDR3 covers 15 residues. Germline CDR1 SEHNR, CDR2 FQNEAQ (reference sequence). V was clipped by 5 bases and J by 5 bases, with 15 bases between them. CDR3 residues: CASSPLTYQNEKLFF. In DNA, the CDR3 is TGTGCCAGCAGCCCATTGACATACCAAAATGAAAAACTGTTTTTT. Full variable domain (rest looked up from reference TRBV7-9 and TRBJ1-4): DTGVSQNPRHKITKRGQNVTFRCDPISEHNRLYWYRQTLGQGPEFLTYFQNEAQLEKSRLLSDRFSAERPKGSFSTLEIQRTEQGDSAMYLCASSPLTYQNEKLFFGSGTQLSVL.

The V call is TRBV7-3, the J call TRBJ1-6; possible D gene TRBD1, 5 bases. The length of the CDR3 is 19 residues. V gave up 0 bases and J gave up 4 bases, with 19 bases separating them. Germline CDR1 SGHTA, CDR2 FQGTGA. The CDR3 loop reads CASSLTVRGRDFYNSPLHF. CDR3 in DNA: TGTGCCAGCAGCTTAACGGTTAGGGGCAGAGATTTTTATAATTCACCCCTCCACTTT.

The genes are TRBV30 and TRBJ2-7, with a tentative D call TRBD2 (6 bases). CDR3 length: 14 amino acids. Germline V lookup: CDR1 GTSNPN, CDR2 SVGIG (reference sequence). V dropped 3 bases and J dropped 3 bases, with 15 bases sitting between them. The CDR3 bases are TGTGCCTGGAGAAGGAGGGGCGCAAACTACGAGCAGTACTTC. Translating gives CAWRRRGANYEQYF.